The rows below give T cell receptor beta chains drawn from one sample of a study of cytomegalovirus exposure and HLA in healthy donors. Method: immunoSEQ multiplex PCR; TCRdb's copy keeps in-frame clones and lacks some. The sample lists 120,000 to 150,000 clones; 75% to 90% were seen once. The specimen sequenced was PBMCs. Receptors were obtained from a female donor in good health and CMV-seronegative. CDR3s include the opening cysteine and the closing phenylalanine or tryptophan. A D gene is named only where the DNA matches it firmly. Rows may omit the clone size; those that give it use once, few, many or a size class.

TRBJ2-2,.,TRBD2,TRBV5-1,CASSLVTSGRGGELFF,TGCGCCAGCAGCTTGGTAACTAGCGGGAGAGGCGGGGAGCTGTTTTTT
TRBJ2-7,.,.,TRBV6-5,CASSMDYSYEQYF,TGTGCCAGCAGTATGGACTACTCCTACGAGCAGTACTTC
TRBJ1-2,.,TRBD1,TRBV6-1,CASSTPRGLAGGYTF,TGTGCCAGCAGTACACCCAGGGGGCTCGCTGGTGGCTACACCTTC
TRBJ1-5,.,.,TRBV4-1,CASSLTHTGNQPQHF,TGCGCCAGCAGCCTAACGCACACGGGGAATCAGCCCCAGCATTTT
TRBJ2-3,.,.,TRBV5-1,CASSLGGAASTDTQYF,TGCGCCAGCAGCTTGGGAGGAGCCGCTAGCACAGATACGCAGTATTTT
TRBJ1-5,once,.,TRBV27,CASRGLNGARAQPQHF,TGTGCCAGCAGGGGGTTAAATGGGGCCAGGGCCCAGCCCCAGCATTTT
TRBJ2-3,.,TRBD1,TRBV30,CAWSAGGGDTQYF,TGTGCCTGGAGTGCAGGGGGCGGGGATACGCAGTATTTT
TRBJ1-2,.,.,TRBV7-9,CASSLSFRRHYGYTF,TGTGCCAGCAGCTTAAGTTTTCGCAGGCACTATGGCTACACCTTC
TRBJ1-5,.,TRBD1,TRBV19,CATLRDRSNNQPQHF,TGTGCCACCCTAAGGGACAGGTCTAATAATCAGCCCCAGCATTTT
TRBJ1-4,.,.,TRBV7-6,CASSPAGVWEKLFF,TGTGCCAGCAGCCCCGCCGGGGTCTGGGAAAAACTGTTTTTT
TRBJ1-1,once,TRBD1,TRBV10-3,CAISEWQGETEAFF,TGTGCCATCAGTGAGTGGCAGGGGGAGACTGAAGCTTTCTTT
TRBJ2-5,.,.,TRBV28,CASSHGGGVRETQYF,TGTGCCAGCAGTCATGGAGGGGGCGTAAGAGAGACCCAGTACTTC
TRBJ2-6,.,TRBD1,TRBV27,CASRGTGYDVLTF,TGTGCCAGCAGGGGGACAGGCTACGACGTCCTGACTTTC
TRBJ2-1,.,.,TRBV6-1,CASSEEGALIYNEQFF,TGTGCCAGCAGTGAGGAAGGGGCCCTAATCTACAATGAGCAGTTCTTC
TRBJ2-6,.,TRBD1,TRBV28,CASTRQGLTGANVLTF,TGTGCCAGCACAAGACAGGGGCTTACTGGGGCCAACGTCCTGACTTTC
TRBJ1-2,.,TRBD1,TRBV29-1,CSVEDGGQGNYIYGYTF,TGCAGCGTTGAAGATGGGGGACAGGGAAATTATATTTATGGCTACACCTTC
TRBJ2-4,.,TRBD2,TRBV28,CASSLGLERPIQYF,TGTGCCAGCAGTTTAGGACTAGAGCGCCCCATTCAGTACTTC
TRBJ2-1,.,TRBD2,TRBV5-1,CASSLRLAGAYQFF,TGCGCCAGCAGCTTGAGACTAGCGGGAGCGTATCAGTTCTTC
TRBJ1-4,.,TRBD1,TRBV6-1,CASSINYRGEKLFF,TGTGCCAGCAGTATCAACTACAGGGGTGAAAAACTGTTTTTT
TRBJ2-1,.,TRBD2,TRBV29-1,CSVEAGVYNEQFF,TGCAGCGTTGAGGCGGGAGTCTACAATGAGCAGTTCTTC
TRBJ2-3,.,.,TRBV7-9,CASSLTPSASTDTQYF,TGTGCCAGCAGCTTAACCCCCAGTGCTAGCACAGATACGCAGTATTTT
TRBJ1-1,few,.,TRBV4-1,CASSQLYIAAFGRNTEAFF,TGCGCCAGCAGCCAATTGTACATTGCGGCTTTCGGCCGGAACACTGAAGCTTTCTTT
TRBJ2-7,.,.,TRBV7-6,CASSPGSDYEQYF,TGTGCCAGCAGCCCCGGGTCGGACTACGAGCAGTACTTC
TRBJ2-2,.,.,TRBV15,CATSYYSTGELFF,TGTGCCACCAGCTATTACAGCACCGGGGAGCTGTTTTTT
TRBJ2-3,.,TRBD1,TRBV13,CASSQGRGQGTDTQYF,TGTGCCAGCAGCCAAGGCCGGGGACAGGGCACAGATACGCAGTATTTT
TRBJ2-5,once,.,TRBV7-9,CASSLLQGEGETQYF,TGTGCCAGCAGCTTATTACAGGGGGAGGGAGAGACCCAGTACTTC
TRBJ2-2,.,TRBD2,TRBV28,CASSLASGLAAGELFF,TGTGCCAGCAGTTTAGCGTCGGGACTAGCGGCCGGGGAGCTGTTTTTT
TRBJ1-1,.,.,TRBV29-1,CSAFGRDNEAFF,TGCAGCGCCTTTGGCCGGGACAACGAAGCTTTCTTT
TRBJ1-1,few,.,TRBV6-6,CASSYWEGDEAFF,TGTGCCAGCAGTTACTGGGAGGGCGATGAAGCTTTCTTT
TRBJ1-2,few,.,TRBV28,CASGAGQGRGTF,TGTGCCAGCGGGGCCGGGCAGGGAAGGGGGACCTTC
TRBJ2-7,.,.,TRBV6-6,CASSYSATDTSYEQYF,TGTGCCAGCAGTTACTCGGCCACAGATACTTCCTACGAGCAGTACTTC
TRBJ1-5,.,.,TRBV19,CATAGGGAGQPQHF,TGTGCCACCGCGGGGGGGGGCGCGGGTCAGCCCCAGCATTTT
TRBJ1-6,.,TRBD1,TRBV5-1,CASSLGTGQGSYNSPLHF,TGCGCCAGCAGCTTGGGGACAGGGCAAGGATCCTATAATTCACCCCTCCACTTT
TRBJ1-1,.,.,TRBV11-2,CASSLDMARGATEAFF,TGTGCCAGCAGCTTAGATATGGCAAGGGGCGCCACTGAAGCTTTCTTT
TRBJ2-1,once,TRBD1,TRBV4-2,CASSQEQGMGYNEQFF,TGTGCCAGCAGCCAAGAACAGGGGATGGGCTACAATGAGCAGTTCTTC
TRBJ1-3,.,TRBD1,TRBV6-5,CASSPDRGVGNTIYF,TGTGCCAGCAGTCCGGACAGGGGAGTTGGAAACACCATATATTTT
TRBJ2-5,.,.,TRBV5-8,CASSLAAEYQETQYF,TGTGCCAGCAGCTTGGCCGCGGAGTACCAAGAGACCCAGTACTTC